The 9 T cell receptor beta chains listed next were all sequenced from one sample in a study of T-cell memory formation after mild COVID-19. One entry per CDR3 protein results from TCRdb running MiXCR on the 5' RACE reads. The table includes 580,000 or so distinct CDR3 sequences, roughly a sixth detected once. Sequenced input: PBMCs or a T cell subset sorted from them (not recorded which). These receptors were obtained from an adult woman who had mild COVID-19 (a few samples of this study predate the infection). Cell type and time point are not known.

The chain combines TRBV12-3 or TRBV12-4 with TRBJ2-3; TRBD2 aligns across 11 bases. J was trimmed by 4 bases and V by 3 bases; bases with no gene match: 3. The CDR3 length is 15 residues. The CDR3, as DNA: TGTGCCAGCAGTTTCGGGACTAGCGGATCAGATACGCAGTATTTT. Amino acids: CASSFGTSGSDTQYF.

This clonotype was found a few times. This chain joins TRBV4-1 and TRBJ1-2, with D possibly TRBD1 on 5 matching bases. The germline V and J ends were trimmed by 1 base and 4 bases, with 10 bases remaining between them. The CDR3 has 14 amino acids. Germline V gives CDR1 MGHRA, CDR2 YSYEKL. The CDR3 sequence: CASSQALGAYGYTF. For the CDR3, the DNA is TGCGCCAGCAGCCAAGCGTTAGGGGCCTATGGCTACACCTTC.

This clonotype has just a few counts. The CDR3 loop is CASSQVVLDINYGYTF. The CDR3 bases are TGCGCCAGCAGCCAGGTGGTTCTGGACATTAACTATGGCTACACCTTC. The V gene is TRBV4-1, the J gene TRBJ1-2; possibly TRBD1 for D (5 bases). Germline CDR1 reads MGHRA; CDR2 reads YSYEKL. V shed 3 bases and J shed 1 base, with 15 bases lying between them. The CDR3 consists of 16 residues.

This clonotype was detected a few times. The chain links TRBV25-1 to TRBJ1-1; D gene ambiguous. Germline V gene lookup returns CDR1 MGHDK and CDR2 SYGVNS. Trimming left V 2 bases short and J 13 bases short, with 14 bases between. The CDR3 runs to 12 residues. This chain's CDR3 is CASSEGSLRLFF. In DNA form, the CDR3 reads TGTGCCAGCAGTGAAGGCTCCCTCCGGCTTTTCTTT.

V usage is TRBV27 and J usage is TRBJ2-7; possible D gene TRBD1, 6 bases. Germline V CDR1 and CDR2: MNHEY, SMNVEV (reference sequence). The CDR3 runs 17 residues. Trimming stripped 4 bases from V and 5 bases from J, with 24 bases between. This chain's CDR3 is CASSSLGYGTTSDEQYF. CDR3 sequence (DNA): TGTGCCAGCAGTTCATTGGGTTACGGGACAACGAGCGACGAGCAGTACTTC.

The V call is TRBV7-6, the J call TRBJ2-1, with a possible D match to TRBD2 (6 bases). Per germline, CDR1 SGHVS and CDR2 FNYEAQ. V lost 2 bases and J lost 7, with 15 bases in between. The CDR3 consists of 15 residues. This chain's CDR3 is CASSLRGGRGNEQFF. The CDR3, as DNA: TGTGCCAGCAGCTTACGTGGAGGGCGAGGGAATGAGCAGTTCTTC.

The rearrangement links TRBV27 to TRBJ2-7, with TRBD2 matching over 7 bases. The CDR3 is 14 residues long. V gave up 10 bases and J gave up 0 bases; unmatched junction bases: 9. Looked up from germline, CDR1 is MNHEY and CDR2 is SMNVEV (reference sequence). This CDR3 is CATRVRDYSYEQYF. CDR3 in DNA: TGTGCCACCAGGGTGAGGGACTACTCCTACGAGCAGTACTTC.

DNA of the CDR3: TGTGCCAGCAGTGGGACAACTAGCAATCAGCCCCAGCATTTT. It is translated as CASSGTTSNQPQHF. The rearrangement joins TRBV2 to TRBJ1-5; a weak D match, TRBD1 (5 bases). V was clipped by 4 bases and J by 0 bases, with 7 bases between them. Germline V CDR1 and CDR2: SNHLY, FYNNEI. The CDR3 is 14 amino acids.

The rearrangement uses TRBV3-1 and TRBJ1-3; D possibly corresponds to TRBD1 (5 bases). V was pared by 2 bases and J by 4 bases, with 18 bases between. This CDR3 spans 17 amino acids. CDR1 LGHDT and CDR2 YNNKEL come from the germline V gene (reference sequence). The CDR3 bases are TGTGCCAGCAGCCAATCTCTCTATCGGGGGTCAGGAAACACCATATATTTT. Its translation: CASSQSLYRGSGNTIYF.